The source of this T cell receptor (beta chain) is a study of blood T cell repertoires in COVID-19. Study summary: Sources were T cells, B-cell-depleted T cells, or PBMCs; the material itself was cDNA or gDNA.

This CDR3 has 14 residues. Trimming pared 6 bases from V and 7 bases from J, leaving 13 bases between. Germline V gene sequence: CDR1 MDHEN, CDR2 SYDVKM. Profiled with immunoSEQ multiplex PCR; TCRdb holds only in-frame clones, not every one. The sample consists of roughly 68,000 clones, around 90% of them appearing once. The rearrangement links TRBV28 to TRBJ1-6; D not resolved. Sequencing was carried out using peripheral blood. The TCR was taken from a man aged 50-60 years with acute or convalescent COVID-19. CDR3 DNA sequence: TGTGCCAGCAGATTGCACGGGAAGAATTCACCCCTCCACTTT. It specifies CASRLHGKNSPLHF. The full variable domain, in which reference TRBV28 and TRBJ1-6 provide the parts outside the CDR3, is DVKVTQSSRYLVKRTGEKVFLECVQDMDHENMFWYRQDPGLGLRLIYFSYDVKMKEKGDIPEGYSVSREKKERFSLILESASTNQTSMYLCASRLHGKNSPLHFGNGTRLTVT.